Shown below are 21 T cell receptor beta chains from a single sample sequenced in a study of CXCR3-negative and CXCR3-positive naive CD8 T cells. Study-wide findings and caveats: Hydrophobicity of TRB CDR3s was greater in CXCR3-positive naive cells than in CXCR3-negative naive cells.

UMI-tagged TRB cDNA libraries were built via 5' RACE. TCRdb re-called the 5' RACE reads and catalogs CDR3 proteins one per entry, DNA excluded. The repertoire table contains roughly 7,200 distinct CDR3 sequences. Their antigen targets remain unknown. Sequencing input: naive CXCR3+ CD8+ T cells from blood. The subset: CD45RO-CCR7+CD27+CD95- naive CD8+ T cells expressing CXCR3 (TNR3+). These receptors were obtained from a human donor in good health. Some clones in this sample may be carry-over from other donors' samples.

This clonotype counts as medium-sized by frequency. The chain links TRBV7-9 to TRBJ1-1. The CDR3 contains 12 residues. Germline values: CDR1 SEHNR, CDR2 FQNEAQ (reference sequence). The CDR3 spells CASSLGFAEAFF. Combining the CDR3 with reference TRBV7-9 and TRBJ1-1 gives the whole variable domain DTGVSQNPRHKITKRGQNVTFRCDPISEHNRLYWYRQTLGQGPEFLTYFQNEAQLEKSRLLSDRFSAERPKGSFSTLEIQRTEQGDSAMYLCASSLGFAEAFFGQGTRLTVV.

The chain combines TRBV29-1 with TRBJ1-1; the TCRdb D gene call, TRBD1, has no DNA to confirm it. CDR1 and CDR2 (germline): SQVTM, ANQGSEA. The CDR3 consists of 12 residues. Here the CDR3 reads CSVEQGMTEAFF.

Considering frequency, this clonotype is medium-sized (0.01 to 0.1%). The CDR3 protein is CASSLQLGDVADEQYF. The V call is TRBV28, the J call TRBJ2-7; with no DNA, the TCRdb D assignment of TRBD2 cannot be verified. The CDR3 extends over 16 amino acids. From germline, CDR1 is MDHEN and CDR2 SYDVKM.

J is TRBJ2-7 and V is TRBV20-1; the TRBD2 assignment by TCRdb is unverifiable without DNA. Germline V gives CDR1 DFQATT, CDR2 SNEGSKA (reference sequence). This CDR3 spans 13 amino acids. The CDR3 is CSVSSGSFHEQYF.

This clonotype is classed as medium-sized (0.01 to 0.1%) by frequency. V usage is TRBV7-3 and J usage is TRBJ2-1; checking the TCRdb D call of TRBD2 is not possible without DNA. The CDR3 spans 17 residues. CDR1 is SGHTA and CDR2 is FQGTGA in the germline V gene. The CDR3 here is CASSPDGTSGTYNEQFF.

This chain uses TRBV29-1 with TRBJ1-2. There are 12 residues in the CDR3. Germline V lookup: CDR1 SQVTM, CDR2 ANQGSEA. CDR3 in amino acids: CSVVDVLYGYTF.

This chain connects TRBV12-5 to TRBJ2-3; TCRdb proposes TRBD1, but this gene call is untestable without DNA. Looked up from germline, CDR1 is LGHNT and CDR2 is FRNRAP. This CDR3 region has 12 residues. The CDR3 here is CASRTDTDTQYF.

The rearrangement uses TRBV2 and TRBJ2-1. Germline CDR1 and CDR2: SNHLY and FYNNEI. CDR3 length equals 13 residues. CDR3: CASRGTSYNEQFF.

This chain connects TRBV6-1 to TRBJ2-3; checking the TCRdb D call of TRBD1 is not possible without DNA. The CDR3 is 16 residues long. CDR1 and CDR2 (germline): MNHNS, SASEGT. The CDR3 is CASSDSPANGGDTQYF.

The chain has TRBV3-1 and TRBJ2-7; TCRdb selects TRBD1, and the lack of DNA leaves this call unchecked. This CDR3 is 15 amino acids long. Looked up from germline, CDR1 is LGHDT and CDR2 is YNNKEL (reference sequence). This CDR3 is CASSHAGTGDNRLYF.

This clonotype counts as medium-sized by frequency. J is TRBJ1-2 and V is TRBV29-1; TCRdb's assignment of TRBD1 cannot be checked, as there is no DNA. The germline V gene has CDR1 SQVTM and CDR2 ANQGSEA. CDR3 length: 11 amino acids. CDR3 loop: CSVRTLYGYTF.

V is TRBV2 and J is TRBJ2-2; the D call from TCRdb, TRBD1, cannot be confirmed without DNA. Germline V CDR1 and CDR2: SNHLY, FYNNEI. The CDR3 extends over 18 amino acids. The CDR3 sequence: CASSLSRAPTGNTGELFF.

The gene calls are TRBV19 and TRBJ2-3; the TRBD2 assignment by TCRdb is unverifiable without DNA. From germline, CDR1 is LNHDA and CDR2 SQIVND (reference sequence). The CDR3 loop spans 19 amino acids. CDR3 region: CASSIFGYQRRSETDTQYF.

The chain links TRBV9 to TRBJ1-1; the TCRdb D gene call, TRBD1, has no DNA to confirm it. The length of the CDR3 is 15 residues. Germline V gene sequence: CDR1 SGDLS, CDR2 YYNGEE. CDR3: CASSVVSDPRTEAFF.

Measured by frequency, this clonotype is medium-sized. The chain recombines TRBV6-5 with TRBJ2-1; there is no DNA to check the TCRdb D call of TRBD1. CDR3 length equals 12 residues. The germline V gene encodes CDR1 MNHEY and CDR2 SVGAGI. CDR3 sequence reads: CASSSNRVPSFF.

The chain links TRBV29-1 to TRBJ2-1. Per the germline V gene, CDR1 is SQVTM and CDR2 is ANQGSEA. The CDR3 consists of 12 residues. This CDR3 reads CSVEDLYNEQFF.

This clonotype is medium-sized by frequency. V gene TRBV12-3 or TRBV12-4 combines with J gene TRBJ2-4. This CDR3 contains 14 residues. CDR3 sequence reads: CASSSPEAKNIQYF.

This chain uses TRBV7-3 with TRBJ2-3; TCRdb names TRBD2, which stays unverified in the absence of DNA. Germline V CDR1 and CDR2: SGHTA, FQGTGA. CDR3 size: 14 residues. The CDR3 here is CASSLMGGGDTQYF.

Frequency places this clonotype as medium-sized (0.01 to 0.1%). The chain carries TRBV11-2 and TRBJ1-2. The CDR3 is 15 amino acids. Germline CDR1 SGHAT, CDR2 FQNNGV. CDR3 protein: CASSSGLEPYYGYTF.

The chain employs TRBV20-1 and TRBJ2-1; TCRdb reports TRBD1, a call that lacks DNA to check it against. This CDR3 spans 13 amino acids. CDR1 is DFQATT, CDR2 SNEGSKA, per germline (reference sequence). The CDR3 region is CSARPGTGNEQFF.

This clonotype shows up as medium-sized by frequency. CDR3 protein: CSARGLADFPNTGELFF. The chain combines TRBV20-1 with TRBJ2-2; with no DNA, the TCRdb D assignment of TRBD2 cannot be verified. This CDR3 has 17 residues. The germline CDR1 and CDR2 sequences are DFQATT and SNEGSKA (reference sequence).